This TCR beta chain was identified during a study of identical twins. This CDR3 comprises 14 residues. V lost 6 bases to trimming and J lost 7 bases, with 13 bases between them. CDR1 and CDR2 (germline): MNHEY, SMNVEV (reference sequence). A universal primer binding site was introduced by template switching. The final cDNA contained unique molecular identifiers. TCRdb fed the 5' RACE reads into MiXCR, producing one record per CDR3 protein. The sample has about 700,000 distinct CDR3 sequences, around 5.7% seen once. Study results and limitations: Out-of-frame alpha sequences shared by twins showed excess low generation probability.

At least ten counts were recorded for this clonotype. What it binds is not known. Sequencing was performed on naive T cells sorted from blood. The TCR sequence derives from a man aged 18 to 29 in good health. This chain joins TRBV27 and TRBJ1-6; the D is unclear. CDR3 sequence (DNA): TGTGCCAGCAGACCCCGGGGTGGAAATTCACCCCTCCACTTT. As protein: CASRPRGGNSPLHF.